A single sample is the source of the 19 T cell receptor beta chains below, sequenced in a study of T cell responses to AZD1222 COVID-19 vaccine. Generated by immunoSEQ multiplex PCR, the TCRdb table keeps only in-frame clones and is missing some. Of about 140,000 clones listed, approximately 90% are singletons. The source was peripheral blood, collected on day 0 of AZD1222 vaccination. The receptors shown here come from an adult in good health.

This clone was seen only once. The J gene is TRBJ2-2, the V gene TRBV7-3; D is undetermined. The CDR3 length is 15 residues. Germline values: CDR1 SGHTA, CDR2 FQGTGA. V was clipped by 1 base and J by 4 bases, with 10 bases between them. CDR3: CASSLNLVSTGELFF. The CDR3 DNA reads TGTGCCAGCAGCTTAAATCTAGTGAGCACCGGGGAGCTGTTTTTT.

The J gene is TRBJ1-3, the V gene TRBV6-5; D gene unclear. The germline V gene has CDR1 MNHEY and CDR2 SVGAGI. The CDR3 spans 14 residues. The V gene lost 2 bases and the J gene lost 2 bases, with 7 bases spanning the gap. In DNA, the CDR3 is TGTGCCAGCAGTTACGGCCAGGCTGGAAACACCATATATTTT. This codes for CASSYGQAGNTIYF.

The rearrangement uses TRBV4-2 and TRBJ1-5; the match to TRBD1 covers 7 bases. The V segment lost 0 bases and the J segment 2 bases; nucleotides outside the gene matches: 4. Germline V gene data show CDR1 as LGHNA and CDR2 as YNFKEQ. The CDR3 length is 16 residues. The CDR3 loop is CASSQEAQGGNQPQHF. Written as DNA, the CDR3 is TGTGCCAGCAGCCAAGAGGCCCAGGGGGGCAATCAGCCCCAGCATTTT.

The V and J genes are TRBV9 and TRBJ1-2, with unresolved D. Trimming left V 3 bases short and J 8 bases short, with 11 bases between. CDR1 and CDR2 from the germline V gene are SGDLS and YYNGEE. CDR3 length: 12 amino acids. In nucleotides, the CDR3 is TGTGCCAGCAGCGCCGGACCTTTCGGCTACACCTTC. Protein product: CASSAGPFGYTF.

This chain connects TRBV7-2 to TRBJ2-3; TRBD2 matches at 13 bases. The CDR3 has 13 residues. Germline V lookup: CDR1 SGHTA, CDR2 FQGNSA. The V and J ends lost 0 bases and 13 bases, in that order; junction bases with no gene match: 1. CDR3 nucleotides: TGTGCCAGCAGCTTAGCCACTAGCGGGGGGGAGTATTTT. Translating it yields CASSLATSGGEYF.

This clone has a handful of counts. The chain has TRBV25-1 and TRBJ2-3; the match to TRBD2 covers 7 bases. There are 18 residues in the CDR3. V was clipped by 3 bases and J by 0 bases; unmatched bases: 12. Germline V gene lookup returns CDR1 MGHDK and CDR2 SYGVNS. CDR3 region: CASSDPSAGDRSTDTQYF. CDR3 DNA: TGTGCCAGCAGTGACCCCTCCGCGGGGGACCGTAGCACAGATACGCAGTATTTT. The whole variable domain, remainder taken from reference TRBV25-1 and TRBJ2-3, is EADIYQTPRYLVIGTGKKITLECSQTMGHDKMYWYQQDPGMELHLIHYSYGVNSTEKGDLSSESTVSRIRTEHFPLTLESARPSHTSQYLCASSDPSAGDRSTDTQYFGPGTRLTVL.

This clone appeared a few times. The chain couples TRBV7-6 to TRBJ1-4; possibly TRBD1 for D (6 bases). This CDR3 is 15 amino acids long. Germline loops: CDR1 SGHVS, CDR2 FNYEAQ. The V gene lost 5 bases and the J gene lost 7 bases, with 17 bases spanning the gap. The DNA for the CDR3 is TGTGCCAGCAGCAGCGAGGGGGGCAGGAGTGAAAAACTGTTTTTT. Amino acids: CASSSEGGRSEKLFF.

The CDR3 DNA sequence: TGTGCCTGGAGTGTAGGAGAAAAACTGTTTTTT. Amino acids: CAWSVGEKLFF. The rearrangement links TRBV30 to TRBJ1-4; D is uncertain. This CDR3 region has 11 residues. V was trimmed by 0 bases and J by 8 bases, leaving 4 bases between them. Germline lookup yields CDR1 GTSNPN and CDR2 SVGIG (reference sequence).

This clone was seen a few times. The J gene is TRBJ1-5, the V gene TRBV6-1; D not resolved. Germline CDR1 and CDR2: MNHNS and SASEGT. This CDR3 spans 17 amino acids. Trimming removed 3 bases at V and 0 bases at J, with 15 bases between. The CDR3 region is CASSEWTEFYSNQPQHF. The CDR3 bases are TGTGCCAGCAGTGAGTGGACCGAATTTTATAGCAATCAGCCCCAGCATTTT.

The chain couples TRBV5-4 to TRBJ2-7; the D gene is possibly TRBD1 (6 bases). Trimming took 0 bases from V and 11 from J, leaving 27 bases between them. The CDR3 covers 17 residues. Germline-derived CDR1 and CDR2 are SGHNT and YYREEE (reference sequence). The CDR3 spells CASSLGTLTGAKGIKYF. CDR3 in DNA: TGTGCCAGCAGCTTGGGGACACTGACAGGAGCCAAGGGGATCAAGTACTTC.

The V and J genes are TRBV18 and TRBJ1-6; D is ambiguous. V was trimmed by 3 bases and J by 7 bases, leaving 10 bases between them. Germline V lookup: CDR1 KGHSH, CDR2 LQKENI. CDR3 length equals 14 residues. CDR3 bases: TGTGCCAGCTCACCGCGGCGGGGAAATTCACCCCTCCACTTT. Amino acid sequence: CASSPRRGNSPLHF.

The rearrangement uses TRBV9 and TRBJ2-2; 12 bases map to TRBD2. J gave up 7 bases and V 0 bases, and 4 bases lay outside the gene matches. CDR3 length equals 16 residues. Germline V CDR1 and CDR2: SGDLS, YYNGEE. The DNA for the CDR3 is TGTGCCAGCAGCGTAGGACTAGCGGGAGCAGTCGGGGAGCTGTTTTTT. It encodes CASSVGLAGAVGELFF.

The CDR3 DNA reads TGTGCCAGCAGCGAAAGAGGGGTAGCCTCTGCGGCTTTCTTT. Translated, it gives CASSERGVASAAFF. V is TRBV3-1 (or the pseudogene TRBV3-2) and J is TRBJ1-1, with D tentatively TRBD1 (5 bases). Germline CDR1 LGHDT, CDR2 YNNKEL (reference sequence). The CDR3 sequence is 14 residues long. Trimming cost V 5 bases and J 11 bases, with 21 bases left between them.

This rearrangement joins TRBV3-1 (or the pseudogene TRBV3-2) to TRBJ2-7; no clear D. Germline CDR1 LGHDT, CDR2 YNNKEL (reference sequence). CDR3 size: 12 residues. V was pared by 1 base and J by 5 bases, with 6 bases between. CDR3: CASSQVEDEQYF. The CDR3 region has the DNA TGTGCCAGCAGCCAAGTCGAGGACGAGCAGTACTTC.

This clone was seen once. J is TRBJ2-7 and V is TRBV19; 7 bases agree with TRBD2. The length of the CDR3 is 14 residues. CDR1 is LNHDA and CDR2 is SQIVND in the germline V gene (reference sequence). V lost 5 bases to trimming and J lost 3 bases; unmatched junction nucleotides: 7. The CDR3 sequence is CASSGRDYLYEQYF. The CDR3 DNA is TGTGCCAGTAGTGGGAGGGACTACCTCTACGAGCAGTACTTC.

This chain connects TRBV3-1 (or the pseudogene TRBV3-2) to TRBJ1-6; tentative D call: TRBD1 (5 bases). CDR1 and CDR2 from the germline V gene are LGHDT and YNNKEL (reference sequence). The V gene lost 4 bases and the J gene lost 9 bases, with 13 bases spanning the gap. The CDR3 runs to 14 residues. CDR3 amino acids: CASSPGRGGSPLHF. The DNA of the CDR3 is TGTGCCAGCAGCCCGGGACGGGGCGGTTCACCCCTCCACTTT.

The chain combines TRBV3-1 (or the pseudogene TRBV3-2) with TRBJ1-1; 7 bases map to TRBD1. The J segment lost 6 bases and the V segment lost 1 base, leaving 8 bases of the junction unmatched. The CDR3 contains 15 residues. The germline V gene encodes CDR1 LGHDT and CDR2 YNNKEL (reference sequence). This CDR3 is CASSQGRGTWSEAFF. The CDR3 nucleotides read TGTGCCAGCAGCCAAGGCAGGGGGACGTGGTCTGAAGCTTTCTTT.

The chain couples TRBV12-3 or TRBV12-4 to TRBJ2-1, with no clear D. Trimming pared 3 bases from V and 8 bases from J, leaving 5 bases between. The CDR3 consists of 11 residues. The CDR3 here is CASSFWDEQFF. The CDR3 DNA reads TGTGCCAGCAGTTTTTGGGATGAGCAGTTCTTC.

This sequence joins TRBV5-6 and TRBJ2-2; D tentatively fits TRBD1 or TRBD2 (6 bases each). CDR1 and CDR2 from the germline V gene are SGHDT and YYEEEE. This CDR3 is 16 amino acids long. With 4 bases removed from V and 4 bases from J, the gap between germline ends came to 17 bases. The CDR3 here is CASSPFRGAGTGELFF. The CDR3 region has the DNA TGTGCCAGCAGCCCCTTTAGGGGGGCAGGCACCGGGGAGCTGTTTTTT.